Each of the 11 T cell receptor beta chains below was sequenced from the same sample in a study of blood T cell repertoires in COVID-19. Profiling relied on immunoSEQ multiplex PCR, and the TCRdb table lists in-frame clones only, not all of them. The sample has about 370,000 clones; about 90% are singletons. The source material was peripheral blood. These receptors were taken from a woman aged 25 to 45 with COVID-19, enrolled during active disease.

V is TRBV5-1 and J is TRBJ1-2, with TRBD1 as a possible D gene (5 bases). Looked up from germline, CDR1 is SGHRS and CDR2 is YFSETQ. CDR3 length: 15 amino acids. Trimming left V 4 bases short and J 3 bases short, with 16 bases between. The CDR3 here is CASSPRGEGYYGYTF. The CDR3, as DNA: TGCGCCAGCAGCCCGCGGGGCGAGGGGTACTATGGCTACACCTTC.

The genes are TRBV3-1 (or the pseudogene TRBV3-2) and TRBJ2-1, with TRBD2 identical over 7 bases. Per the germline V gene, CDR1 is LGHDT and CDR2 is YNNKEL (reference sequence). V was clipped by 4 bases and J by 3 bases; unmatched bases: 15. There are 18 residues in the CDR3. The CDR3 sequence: CASSPRRLAGDLYNEQFF. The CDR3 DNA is TGTGCCAGCAGCCCCAGGAGGTTGGCGGGGGATCTCTACAATGAGCAGTTCTTC.

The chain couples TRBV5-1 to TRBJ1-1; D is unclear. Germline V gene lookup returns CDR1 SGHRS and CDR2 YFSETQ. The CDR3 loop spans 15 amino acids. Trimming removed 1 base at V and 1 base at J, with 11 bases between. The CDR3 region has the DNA TGCGCCAGCAGCTTGATCGGAGGCCCGAACACTGAAGCTTTCTTT. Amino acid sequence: CASSLIGGPNTEAFF.

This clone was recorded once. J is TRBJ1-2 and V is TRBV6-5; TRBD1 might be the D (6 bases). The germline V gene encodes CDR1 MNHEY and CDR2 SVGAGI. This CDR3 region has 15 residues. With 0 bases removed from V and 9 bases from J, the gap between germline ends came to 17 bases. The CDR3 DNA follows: TGTGCCAGCAGTTACTCTGGGGGCGCACCGGGGAGCTACACCTTC. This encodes CASSYSGGAPGSYTF.

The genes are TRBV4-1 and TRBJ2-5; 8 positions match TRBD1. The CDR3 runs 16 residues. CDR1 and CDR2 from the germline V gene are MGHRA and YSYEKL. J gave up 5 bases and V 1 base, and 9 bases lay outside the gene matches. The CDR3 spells CASSQAFGTGGETQYF. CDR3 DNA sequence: TGCGCCAGCAGCCAAGCATTCGGGACAGGAGGGGAGACCCAGTACTTC.

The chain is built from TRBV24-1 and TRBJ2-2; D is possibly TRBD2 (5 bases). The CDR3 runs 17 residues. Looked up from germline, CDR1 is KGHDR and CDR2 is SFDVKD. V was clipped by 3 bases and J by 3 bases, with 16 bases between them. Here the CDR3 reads CATSDPVRSGYTGELFF. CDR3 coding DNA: TGTGCCACCAGTGATCCCGTTCGGTCGGGGTACACCGGGGAGCTGTTTTTT.

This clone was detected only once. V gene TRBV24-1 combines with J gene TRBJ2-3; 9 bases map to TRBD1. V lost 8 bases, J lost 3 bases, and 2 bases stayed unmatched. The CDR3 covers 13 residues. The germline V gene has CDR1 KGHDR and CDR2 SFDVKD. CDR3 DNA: TGTGCCACCATGGGACAGGGAACAGATACGCAGTATTTT. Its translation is CATMGQGTDTQYF.

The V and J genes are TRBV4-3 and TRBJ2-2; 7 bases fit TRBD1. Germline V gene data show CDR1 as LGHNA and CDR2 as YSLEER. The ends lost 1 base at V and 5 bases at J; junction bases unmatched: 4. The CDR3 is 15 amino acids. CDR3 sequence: CASSQGDSRTGELFF. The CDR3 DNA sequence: TGCGCCAGCAGCCAAGGGGACAGCAGAACCGGGGAGCTGTTTTTT.

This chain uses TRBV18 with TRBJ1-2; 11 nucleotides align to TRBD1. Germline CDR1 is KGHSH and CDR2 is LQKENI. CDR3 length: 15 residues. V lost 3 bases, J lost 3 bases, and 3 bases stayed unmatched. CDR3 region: CASSPGDRGYYGYTF. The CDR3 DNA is TGTGCCAGCTCACCGGGGGACAGGGGGTACTATGGCTACACCTTC.

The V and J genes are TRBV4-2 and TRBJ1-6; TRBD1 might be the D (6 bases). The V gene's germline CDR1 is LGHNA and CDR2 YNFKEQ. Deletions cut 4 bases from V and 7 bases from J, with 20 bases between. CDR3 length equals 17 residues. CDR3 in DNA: TGTGCCAGCAGCCGCGCGAGATCAGGACAGCTAAATTCACCCCTCCACTTT. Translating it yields CASSRARSGQLNSPLHF.

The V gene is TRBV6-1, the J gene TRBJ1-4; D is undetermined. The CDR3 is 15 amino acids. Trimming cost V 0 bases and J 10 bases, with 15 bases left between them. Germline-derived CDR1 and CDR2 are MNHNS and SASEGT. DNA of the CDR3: TGTGCCAGCAGTGAAGCCATAGGCGGGTCGGGAAAACTGTTTTTT. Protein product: CASSEAIGGSGKLFF.